Below are 23 T cell receptor beta chains sequenced from a single sample in a study of shared clonotypes between healthy human individuals (dated by TCRdb to about 2020). Library preparation employed the immunoSEQ multiplex PCR assay. TCRdb holds this immuneACCESS table with in-frame rearrangements only. Some clones are missing; in checked studies, unresolved V genes explain under half, and the rest has no known cause. In all, the sample holds a few hundred thousand clones, and approximately 70% of those were seen once. The ten most abundant clones make up roughly 10% of the sample. Sequencing was carried out using memory CD4+ T cells sorted from blood. Sample cell subset or site, as interpreted from the label and publication: CD45RA-negative fraction. These receptor sequences come from a man aged 25 to 40 in good health.

J is TRBJ1-1 and V is TRBV29-1, with TRBD1 as a possible D gene (5 bases). CDR3 size: 14 residues. V lost 4 bases and J 0 bases, leaving 12 bases between the germline ends. CDR1 and CDR2 (germline): SQVTM, ANQGSEA. The chain's CDR3 is CSVGGAGMNTEAFF. DNA of the CDR3: TGCAGCGTTGGAGGGGCAGGGATGAACACTGAAGCTTTCTTT. The whole variable domain, filled in from reference TRBV29-1 and TRBJ1-1, reads SAVISQKPSRDICQRGTSLTIQCQVDSQVTMMFWYRQQPGQSLTLIATANQGSEATYESGFVIDKFPISRPNLTFSTLTVSNMSPEDSSIYLCSVGGAGMNTEAFFGQGTRLTVV.

This chain uses TRBV19 with TRBJ1-5; the D is unclear. The CDR3 length is 15 residues. Germline V gene data show CDR1 as LNHDA and CDR2 as SQIVND (reference sequence). Trimming pared 3 bases from V and 9 bases from J, leaving 18 bases between. CDR3 in DNA: TGTGCCAGTAGTATTGGCCAGGATGGTGACTTGCCCCAGCATTTT. Translating gives CASSIGQDGDLPQHF.

DNA for the CDR3: TGTGCCAGCAGTTTCGGGACCAAGGATGAGCAGTTCTTC. Residues: CASSFGTKDEQFF. The gene calls are TRBV28 and TRBJ2-1; tentatively, D is TRBD1 or TRBD2 (5 bases each). Germline lookup yields CDR1 MDHEN and CDR2 SYDVKM. The CDR3 loop spans 13 amino acids. The ends were cut back, 3 bases at V and 8 bases at J, with 11 bases in the middle.

The genes are TRBV10-1 and TRBJ2-1; 7 bases match TRBD2. Losses at the gene ends were 0 bases for V and 5 bases for J; bases not matched to a gene: 4. CDR3 length equals 15 residues. Germline V lookup: CDR1 WNHNN, CDR2 SYGVQD (reference sequence). CDR3 DNA sequence: TGCGCCAGCAGTGAGTCAATAGCGGGCAACAATGAGCAGTTCTTC. As protein: CASSESIAGNNEQFF.

The chain uses TRBV4-3 and TRBJ1-5; 7 nucleotides align to TRBD1. Trimming cost V 4 bases and J 6 bases; bases outside gene matches: 6. The CDR3 runs 14 residues. Germline V lookup: CDR1 LGHNA, CDR2 YSLEER. CDR3 coding DNA: TGCGCCAGCAGCCTAAGACAGGGAGGTCAGCCCCAGCATTTT. Protein sequence: CASSLRQGGQPQHF.

The J gene is TRBJ2-1, the V gene TRBV9; 10 nucleotides agree with TRBD2. CDR1 is SGDLS and CDR2 is YYNGEE in the germline V gene. The CDR3 covers 15 residues. V shed 0 bases, J shed 8 bases, and the junction held 5 bases outside the gene matches. This CDR3 is CASSVGTSGNDEQFF. CDR3 DNA: TGTGCCAGCAGCGTAGGTACTAGCGGGAATGATGAGCAGTTCTTC.

The chain joins TRBV13 to TRBJ2-5; 8 positions match TRBD1. The V gene's germline CDR1 is PRHDT and CDR2 FYEKMQ (reference sequence). Trimming cost V 2 bases and J 3 bases; bases outside gene matches: 5. This CDR3 region has 15 residues. CDR3 nucleotides: TGTGCCAGCAGCTTAAGGACAGGGAGTGAAGAGACCCAGTACTTC. This codes for CASSLRTGSEETQYF. The full variable domain, in which reference TRBV13 and TRBJ2-5 provide the parts outside the CDR3, is AAGVIQSPRHLIKEKRETATLKCYPIPRHDTVYWYQQGPGQDPQFLISFYEKMQSDKGSIPDRFSAQQFSDYHSELNMSSLELGDSALYFCASSLRTGSEETQYFGPGTRLLVL.

The CDR3 protein is CASSLELGRGRFTF. In DNA form, the CDR3 reads TGTGCCAGCAGCTTGGAGTTAGGCAGGGGGCGATTCACCTTC. The V and J genes are TRBV5-6 and TRBJ1-2, with 8 bases that match TRBD1. The length of the CDR3 is 14 residues. The germline V gene encodes CDR1 SGHDT and CDR2 YYEEEE. Trimming cost V 0 bases and J 13 bases; bases outside gene matches: 11.

The V gene is TRBV30, the J gene TRBJ1-2; D uncertain. V dropped 2 bases and J dropped 4 bases, with 5 bases sitting between them. Germline CDR1 and CDR2: GTSNPN and SVGIG (reference sequence). This CDR3 region has 11 residues. The CDR3 region is CAWSPIYGYTF. The CDR3 DNA reads TGTGCCTGGAGTCCGATCTATGGCTACACCTTC.

The rearrangement links TRBV18 to TRBJ1-4; the D is unclear. The CDR3 loop spans 16 amino acids. Per germline, CDR1 KGHSH and CDR2 LQKENI. V was cut by 2 bases and J by 0 bases, with 10 bases left in between. The CDR3 coding sequence is TGTGCCAGCTCACCAAACGCGGTTGCAACTAATGAAAAACTGTTTTTT. Amino acid sequence: CASSPNAVATNEKLFF.

The chain joins TRBV4-2 to TRBJ2-7, with D uncertain. The V gene lost 5 bases and the J gene lost 4 bases, with 9 bases spanning the gap. CDR3 length: 12 residues. Germline V gene lookup returns CDR1 LGHNA and CDR2 YNFKEQ. CDR3 DNA: TGTGCCAGCAGCTTGAGTGGGTACGAGCAGTACTTC. This sequence encodes CASSLSGYEQYF.

This clone showed up just once. The rearrangement uses TRBV7-9 and TRBJ2-2; D call uncertain. CDR1 and CDR2 (germline): SEHNR, FQNEAQ (reference sequence). The CDR3 length is 14 residues. The V gene lost 5 bases and the J gene lost 6 bases, with 13 bases spanning the gap. This CDR3 is CASSPPTVAGELFF. The CDR3 nucleotides are TGTGCCAGCAGCCCTCCGACGGTGGCCGGGGAGCTGTTTTTT.

The chain is built from TRBV7-9 and TRBJ2-7, with D unresolved. CDR3 length equals 11 residues. The germline V and J ends were trimmed by 1 base and 6 bases, with 4 bases remaining between them. From germline, CDR1 is SEHNR and CDR2 FQNEAQ (reference sequence). CDR3 amino acids: CASSLESEQYF. The DNA of the CDR3 is TGTGCCAGCAGCTTAGAAAGCGAGCAGTACTTC.

The V gene is TRBV7-8, the J gene TRBJ1-1; maybe TRBD1 (6 bases). Per germline, CDR1 SGHVS and CDR2 FQNEAQ. This CDR3 comprises 13 residues. Trimming cost V 5 bases and J 6 bases, with 13 bases left between them. For the CDR3, the DNA is TGTGCCAGCAGCCCCGCGGCAGGGGCTGAAGCTTTCTTT. Encoded protein: CASSPAAGAEAFF.

The chain combines TRBV5-8 with TRBJ2-1; D might be TRBD1 (7 bases). V dropped 4 bases and J dropped 9 bases, with 17 bases sitting between them. From germline, CDR1 is SGHTS and CDR2 YDEGEE. The CDR3 runs 14 residues. CDR3 residues: CASSHQGGLSEQFF. The DNA for the CDR3 is TGTGCCAGCAGCCATCAGGGGGGTCTTTCTGAGCAGTTCTTC.

This clone was recorded once. DNA of the CDR3: TGTGCCAGCAGCGGCGGAGGCACAGATACGCAGTATTTT. This translates into CASSGGGTDTQYF. The V call is TRBV13, the J call TRBJ2-3; D unresolved. Germline V gene data show CDR1 as PRHDT and CDR2 as FYEKMQ (reference sequence). The CDR3 totals 13 residues. The V end was cut by 5 bases, the J end by 1 base, with 7 bases between. Full variable domain (outside the CDR3, taken from reference TRBV13 and TRBJ2-3): AAGVIQSPRHLIKEKRETATLKCYPIPRHDTVYWYQQGPGQDPQFLISFYEKMQSDKGSIPDRFSAQQFSDYHSELNMSSLELGDSALYFCASSGGGTDTQYFGPGTRLTVL.

The sample holds many counts of this clone. The rearrangement joins TRBV27 to TRBJ2-2, with D possibly being TRBD1 (6 bases). Trimming took off 5 bases at V and 4 bases at J, with 11 bases between the two ends. Germline assignment: CDR1 MNHEY and CDR2 SMNVEV (reference sequence). The CDR3 is 14 residues long. The CDR3 DNA follows: TGTGCCAGCAGTCCGACACAGGGCACCGGGGAGCTGTTTTTT. Protein: CASSPTQGTGELFF.

The rearrangement uses TRBV5-1 and TRBJ2-2, with no clear D. Trimming took off 0 bases at V and 2 bases at J, with 5 bases between the two ends. The CDR3 extends over 14 amino acids. Germline CDR1 and CDR2: SGHRS and YFSETQ. The CDR3 region is CASSLDTNTGELFF. DNA for the CDR3: TGCGCCAGCAGCTTGGATACAAACACCGGGGAGCTGTTTTTT.

In its sample, this clone ranks as medium-sized (0.01 to 0.1%). The CDR3 region has the DNA TGTGCCAGCAGTGAAGTCGGGGACTACACCTTC. Translating it yields CASSEVGDYTF. The genes are TRBV2 and TRBJ1-2; D gene unclear. This CDR3 comprises 11 residues. V lost 1 base, J lost 10 bases, and 7 bases lay in between. Germline-derived CDR1 and CDR2 are SNHLY and FYNNEI.

V usage is TRBV6-6 and J usage is TRBJ1-5; D ambiguous. V was cut by 0 bases and J by 0 bases, with 6 bases left in between. The CDR3 is 15 amino acids. Germline V gene sequence: CDR1 MNHNY, CDR2 SVGAGI (reference sequence). CDR3: CASSYSLVSNQPQHF. The DNA for the CDR3 is TGTGCCAGCAGTTACTCGCTGGTTAGCAATCAGCCCCAGCATTTT.

Details on this clone: This sample includes further DNA sequences coding for the same CDR3. The chain uses TRBV20-1 and TRBJ2-5, with D unclear. The CDR3 covers 10 residues. Germline V CDR1 and CDR2: DFQATT, SNEGSKA (reference sequence). The V and J ends lost 5 bases and 1 base respectively, with 2 bases between them. The CDR3 sequence is CSASQETQYF. CDR3 sequence (DNA): TGCAGTGCTTCCCAAGAGACCCAGTACTTC.

The rearrangement joins TRBV10-3 to TRBJ2-2; 9 nucleotides match TRBD1. The J segment lost 4 bases and the V segment lost 7 bases, leaving 7 bases of the junction unmatched. CDR1 and CDR2 from the germline V gene are ENHRY and SYGVKD. The CDR3 has 15 residues. The CDR3 loop reads CAITSDRGSTGELFF. The CDR3 DNA follows: TGTGCCATCACCTCGGACAGGGGAAGCACCGGGGAGCTGTTTTTT.

The chain couples TRBV18 to TRBJ1-3; the D is unclear. Germline values: CDR1 KGHSH, CDR2 LQKENI. V dropped 7 bases and J dropped 4 bases, with 11 bases sitting between them. This CDR3 contains 13 residues. The CDR3 DNA follows: TGTGCCAGCTTCGAGGGATTCGGAAACACCATATATTTT. Translation gives CASFEGFGNTIYF.